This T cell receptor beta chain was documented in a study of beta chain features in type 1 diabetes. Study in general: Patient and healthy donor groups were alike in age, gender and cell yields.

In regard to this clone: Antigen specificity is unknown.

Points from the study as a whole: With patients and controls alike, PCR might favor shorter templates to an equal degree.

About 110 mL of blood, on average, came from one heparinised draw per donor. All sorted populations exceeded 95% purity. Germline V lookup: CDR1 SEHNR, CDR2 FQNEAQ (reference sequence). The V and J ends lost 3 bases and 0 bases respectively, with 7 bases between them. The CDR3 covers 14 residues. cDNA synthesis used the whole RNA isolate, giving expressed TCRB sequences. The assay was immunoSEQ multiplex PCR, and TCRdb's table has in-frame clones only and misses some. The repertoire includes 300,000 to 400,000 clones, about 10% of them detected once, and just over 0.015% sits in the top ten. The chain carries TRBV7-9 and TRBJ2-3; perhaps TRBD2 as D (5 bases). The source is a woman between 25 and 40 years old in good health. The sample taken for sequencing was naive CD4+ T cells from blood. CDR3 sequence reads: CASSFEGSTDTQYF. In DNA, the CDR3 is TGTGCCAGCAGCTTCGAGGGCAGCACAGATACGCAGTATTTT.